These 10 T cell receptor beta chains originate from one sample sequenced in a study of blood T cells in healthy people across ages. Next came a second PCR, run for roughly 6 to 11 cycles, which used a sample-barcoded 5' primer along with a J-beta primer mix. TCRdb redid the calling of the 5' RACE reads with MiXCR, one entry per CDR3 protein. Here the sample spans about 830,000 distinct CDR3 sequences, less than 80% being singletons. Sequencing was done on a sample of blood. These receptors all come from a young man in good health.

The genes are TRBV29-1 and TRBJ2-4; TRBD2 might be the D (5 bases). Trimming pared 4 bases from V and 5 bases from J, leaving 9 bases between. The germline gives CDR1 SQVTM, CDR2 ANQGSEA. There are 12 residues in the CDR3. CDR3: CSVAAVQNIQYF. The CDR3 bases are TGCAGCGTTGCAGCGGTCCAAAACATTCAGTACTTC.

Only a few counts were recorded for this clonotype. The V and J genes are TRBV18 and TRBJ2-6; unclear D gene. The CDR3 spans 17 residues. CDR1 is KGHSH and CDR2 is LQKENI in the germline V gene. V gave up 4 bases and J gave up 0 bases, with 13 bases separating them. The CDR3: CASSLNAHISGANVLTF. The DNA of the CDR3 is TGTGCCAGCTCACTCAATGCCCACATCTCTGGGGCCAACGTCCTGACTTTC.

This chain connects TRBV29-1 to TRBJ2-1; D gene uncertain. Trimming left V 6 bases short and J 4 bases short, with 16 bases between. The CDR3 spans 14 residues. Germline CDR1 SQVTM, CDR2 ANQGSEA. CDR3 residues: CSVMDGLSYNEQFF. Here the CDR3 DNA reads TGCAGCGTCATGGACGGCCTTTCTTACAATGAGCAGTTCTTC.

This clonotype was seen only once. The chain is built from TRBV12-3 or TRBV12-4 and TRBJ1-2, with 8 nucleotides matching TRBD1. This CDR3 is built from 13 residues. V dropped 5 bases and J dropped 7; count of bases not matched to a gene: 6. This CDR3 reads CASSTDRAGGYTF. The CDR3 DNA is TGTGCCAGCAGTACGGACAGGGCCGGTGGCTACACCTTC.

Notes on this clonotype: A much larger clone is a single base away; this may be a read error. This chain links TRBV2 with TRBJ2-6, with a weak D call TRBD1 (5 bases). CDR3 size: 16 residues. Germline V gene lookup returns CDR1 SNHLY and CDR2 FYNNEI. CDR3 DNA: TGTGCCAGCAGTGAAGTAAGGGCCTCTGGGGCCAACGTCCCGACTTTC. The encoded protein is CASSEVRASGANVPTF.

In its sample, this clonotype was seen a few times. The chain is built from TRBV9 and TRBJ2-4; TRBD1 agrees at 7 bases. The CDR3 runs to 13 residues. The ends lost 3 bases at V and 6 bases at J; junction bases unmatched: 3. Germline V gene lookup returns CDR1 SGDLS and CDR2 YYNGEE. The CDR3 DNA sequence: TGTGCCAGCAGCGCCCGGGACAGAAACATTCAGTACTTC. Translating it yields CASSARDRNIQYF.

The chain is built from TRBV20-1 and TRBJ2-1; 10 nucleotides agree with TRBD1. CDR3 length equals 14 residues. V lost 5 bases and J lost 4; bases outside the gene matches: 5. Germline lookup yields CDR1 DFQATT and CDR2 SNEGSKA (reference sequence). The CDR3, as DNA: TGCAGTGCTCAGGACAGGGGGAGGTACAATGAGCAGTTCTTC. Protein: CSAQDRGRYNEQFF.

The CDR3 loop is CASSPTVGWGTDTQYF. Written as DNA, the CDR3 is TGTGCCAGCAGCCCCACTGTTGGGTGGGGCACAGATACGCAGTATTTT. The chain is built from TRBV7-3 and TRBJ2-3, with unresolved D. V gave up 5 bases and J gave up 1 base, with 16 bases separating them. The length of the CDR3 is 16 residues. Per the germline V gene, CDR1 is SGHTA and CDR2 is FQGTGA. Combining the CDR3 with reference TRBV7-3 and TRBJ2-3 gives the whole variable domain GAGVSQTPSNKVTEKGKYVELRCDPISGHTALYWYRQSLGQGPEFLIYFQGTGAADDSGLPNDRFFAVRPEGSVSTLKIQRTERGDSAVYLCASSPTVGWGTDTQYFGPGTRLTVL.

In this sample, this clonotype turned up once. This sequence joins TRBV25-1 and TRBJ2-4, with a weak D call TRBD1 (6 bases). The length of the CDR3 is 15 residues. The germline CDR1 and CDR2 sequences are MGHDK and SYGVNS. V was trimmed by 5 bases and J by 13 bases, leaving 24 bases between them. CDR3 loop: CASSYRERVSGEQYF. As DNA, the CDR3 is TGTGCCAGCAGTTACAGGGAAAGGGTCTCAGGGGAGCAGTACTTC.

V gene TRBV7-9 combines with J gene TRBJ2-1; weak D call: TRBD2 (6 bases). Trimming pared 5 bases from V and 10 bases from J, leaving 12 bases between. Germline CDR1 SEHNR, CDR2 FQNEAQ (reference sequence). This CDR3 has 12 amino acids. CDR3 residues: CASSRPGGEQFF. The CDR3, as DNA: TGTGCCAGCAGCCGACCCGGAGGGGAGCAGTTCTTC.